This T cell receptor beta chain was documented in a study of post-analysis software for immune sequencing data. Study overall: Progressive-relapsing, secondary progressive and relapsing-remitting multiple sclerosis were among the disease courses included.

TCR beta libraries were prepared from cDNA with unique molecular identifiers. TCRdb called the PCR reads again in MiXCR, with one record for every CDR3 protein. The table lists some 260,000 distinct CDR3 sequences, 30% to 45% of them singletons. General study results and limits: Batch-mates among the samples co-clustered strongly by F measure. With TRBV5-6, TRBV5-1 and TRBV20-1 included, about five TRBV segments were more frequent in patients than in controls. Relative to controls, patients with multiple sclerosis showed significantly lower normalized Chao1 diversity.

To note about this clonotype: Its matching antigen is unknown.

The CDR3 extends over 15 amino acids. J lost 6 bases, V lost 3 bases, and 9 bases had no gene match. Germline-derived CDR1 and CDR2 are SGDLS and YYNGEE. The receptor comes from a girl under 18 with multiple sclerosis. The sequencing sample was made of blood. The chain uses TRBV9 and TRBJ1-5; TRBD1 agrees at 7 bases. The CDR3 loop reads CASSGTGTAGQPQHF. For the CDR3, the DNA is TGTGCCAGCAGCGGAACCGGGACAGCGGGTCAGCCCCAGCATTTT.